This is a list of T cell receptor beta chains from one sample in a study of PD-L1 blockade in urothelial cancer. The assay was immunoSEQ multiplex PCR, and TCRdb's table has in-frame clones only and misses some. The sample shows about 51,000 clones, approximately 90% of them seen only once. Source: PBMCs, taken around atezolizumab (anti-PD-L1) treatment. The receptors here all came from a man aged 55-75 years with urothelial cancer. The CDR3 runs from the conserved cysteine through the conserved F or W. The order of the fields is V gene, D gene, clone size, J gene, CDR3 DNA, CDR3 protein. D genes are given only for firm matches. Size tells how often a clone was seen (once, few, many) or the class of an expanded clone, and some rows leave it out.

TRBV19,NA,NA,TRBJ2-4,TGTGCCAGTAGTATCTGGCCGAACAAAAACATTCAGTACTTC,CASSIWPNKNIQYF
TRBV4-3,NA,NA,TRBJ1-5,TGCGCCAGCAGCCGCAGCGGGAACCCCACAGATACGCAGCATTTT,CASSRSGNPTDTQHF
TRBV19,TRBD2,NA,TRBJ2-7,TGTGCCAGTAGTAACATGGGACTAGCTTTCGTCTACGAGCAGTACTTC,CASSNMGLAFVYEQYF
TRBV7-9,TRBD1,NA,TRBJ1-1,TGTGCCAGCACCGACAGGGGGCGTGCCACTGAAGCTTTCTTT,CASTDRGRATEAFF
TRBV15,NA,NA,TRBJ1-3,TGTGCCACCAGCAGAGCCGTTTATGGAAACACCATATATTTT,CATSRAVYGNTIYF
TRBV7-9,NA,NA,TRBJ2-2,TGTGCCAGCAGCGACCACCGGTCTAGCGGGGAGCTGTTTTTT,CASSDHRSSGELFF
TRBV5-1,NA,NA,TRBJ2-7,TGCGCCAGCAGCTTTCGGGCGGGAACCTCCTACGAGCAGTACTTC,CASSFRAGTSYEQYF
TRBV7-9,NA,once,TRBJ2-1,TGTGCCAGCACCCATCCGATGGGGGGAAGCTCCTACAATGAGCAGTTCTTC,CASTHPMGGSSYNEQFF
TRBV6-1,TRBD1,once,TRBJ2-6,TGTGCCAGCAGTGACCGGGACAGGGGGTCCACTGGGGCCAACGTCCTGACTTTC,CASSDRDRGSTGANVLTF
TRBV7-2,NA,NA,TRBJ2-5,TGTGCCAGCAGCCGCGGATACGGGAAAGAGACCCAGTACTTC,CASSRGYGKETQYF
TRBV2,NA,NA,TRBJ2-7,TGTGCCAGCAGCTTAGACGACAGCTCACTCCTCTTC,CASSLDDSSLLF
TRBV7-2,TRBD2,NA,TRBJ2-3,TGTGCCAGCAGCCTCAGTGGCGGGAGGGGGACAGATACGCAGTATTTT,CASSLSGGRGTDTQYF
TRBV18,TRBD1,once,TRBJ1-1,TGTGCCAGCTCACTAGACAGGGTTTCCATGAACACTGAAGCTTTCTTT,CASSLDRVSMNTEAFF